The clone carrying this T cell receptor (beta chain) showed up just once. These data originate in a study of control samples from healthy donors and cancer patients. This table comes from immunoSEQ multiplex PCR, and its TCRdb copy is limited to in-frame clones, with some not included. The sample shows more than 150,000 clones, roughly 90% of them seen only once. Trimming cost V 11 bases and J 5 bases; bases outside gene matches: 6. Germline-derived CDR1 and CDR2 are SNHLY and FYNNEI. CDR3 length: 13 residues. The receptor comes from a woman aged 25-40 years in good health. Sequenced material: blood. J is TRBJ1-2 and V is TRBV2; 12 positions agree with TRBD1. This CDR3 is CASGTGGGYGYTF. CDR3 bases: TGTGCCTCTGGGACAGGGGGCGGATATGGCTACACCTTC.